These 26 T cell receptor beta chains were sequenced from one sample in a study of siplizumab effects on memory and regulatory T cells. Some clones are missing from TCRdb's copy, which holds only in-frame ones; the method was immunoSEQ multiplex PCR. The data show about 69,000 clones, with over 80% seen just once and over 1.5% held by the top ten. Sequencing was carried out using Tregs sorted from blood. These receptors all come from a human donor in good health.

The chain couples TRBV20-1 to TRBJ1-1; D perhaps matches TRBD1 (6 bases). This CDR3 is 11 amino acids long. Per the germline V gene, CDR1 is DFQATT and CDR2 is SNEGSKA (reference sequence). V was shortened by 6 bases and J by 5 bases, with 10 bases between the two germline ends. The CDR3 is CSASQGTEAFF. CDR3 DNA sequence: TGCAGTGCCAGTCAGGGGACTGAAGCTTTCTTT.

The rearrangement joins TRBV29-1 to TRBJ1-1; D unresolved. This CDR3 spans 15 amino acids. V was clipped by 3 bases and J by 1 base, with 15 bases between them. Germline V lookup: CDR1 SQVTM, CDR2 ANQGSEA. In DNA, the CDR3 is TGCAGCGTTGATCATCTCCTACTGACGAACACTGAAGCTTTCTTT. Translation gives CSVDHLLLTNTEAFF.

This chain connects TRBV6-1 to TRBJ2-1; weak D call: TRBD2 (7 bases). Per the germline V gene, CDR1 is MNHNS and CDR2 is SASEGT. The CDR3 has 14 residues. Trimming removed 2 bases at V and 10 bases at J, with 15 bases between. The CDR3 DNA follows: TGTGCCAGCAGTGAAAGGGGGGGGTTGCGGGAGCAGTTCTTC. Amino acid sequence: CASSERGGLREQFF.

The CDR3 protein is CASSFSGARVHGYTF. The DNA for the CDR3 is TGCGCCAGCAGCTTTTCTGGTGCCAGGGTACATGGCTACACCTTC. The V call is TRBV5-1, the J call TRBJ1-2; tentative D call: TRBD1 (5 bases). The CDR3 extends over 15 amino acids. The V and J ends lost 2 bases and 6 bases respectively, with 17 bases between them. The germline gives CDR1 SGHRS, CDR2 YFSETQ.

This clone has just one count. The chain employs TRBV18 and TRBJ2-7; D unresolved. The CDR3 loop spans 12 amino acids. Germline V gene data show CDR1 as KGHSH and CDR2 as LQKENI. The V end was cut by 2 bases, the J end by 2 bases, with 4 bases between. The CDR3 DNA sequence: TGTGCCAGCTCACCAGGGACCTACGAGCAGTACTTC. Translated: CASSPGTYEQYF.

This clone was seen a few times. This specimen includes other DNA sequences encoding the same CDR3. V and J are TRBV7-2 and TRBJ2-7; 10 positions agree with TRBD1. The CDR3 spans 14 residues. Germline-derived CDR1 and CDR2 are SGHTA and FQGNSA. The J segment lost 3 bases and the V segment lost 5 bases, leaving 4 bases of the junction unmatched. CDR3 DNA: TGTGCCAGCAGCCCCCGGACAGGGGGCTACGAGCAGTACTTC. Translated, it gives CASSPRTGGYEQYF.

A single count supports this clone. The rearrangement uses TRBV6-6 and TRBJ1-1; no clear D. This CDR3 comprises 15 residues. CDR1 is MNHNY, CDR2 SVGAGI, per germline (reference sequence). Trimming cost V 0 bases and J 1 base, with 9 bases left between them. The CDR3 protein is CASSYSGRQNTEAFF. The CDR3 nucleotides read TGTGCCAGCAGTTACTCGGGCAGGCAGAACACTGAAGCTTTCTTT.

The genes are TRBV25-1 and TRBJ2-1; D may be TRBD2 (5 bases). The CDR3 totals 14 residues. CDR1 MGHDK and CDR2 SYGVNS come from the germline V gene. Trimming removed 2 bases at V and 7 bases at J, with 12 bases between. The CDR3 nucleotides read TGTGCCAGCAGTGAAGTGGGTAGGGAGAATGAGCAGTTCTTC. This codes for CASSEVGRENEQFF. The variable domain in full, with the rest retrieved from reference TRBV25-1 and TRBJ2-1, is EADIYQTPRYLVIGTGKKITLECSQTMGHDKMYWYQQDPGMELHLIHYSYGVNSTEKGDLSSESTVSRIRTEHFPLTLESARPSHTSQYLCASSEVGRENEQFFGPGTRLTVL.

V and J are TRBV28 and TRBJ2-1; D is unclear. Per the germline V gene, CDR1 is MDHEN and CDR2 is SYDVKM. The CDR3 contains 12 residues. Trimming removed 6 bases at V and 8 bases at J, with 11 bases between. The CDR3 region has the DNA TGTGCCAGCAGAGAGCTTTGGGATGAGCAGTTCTTC. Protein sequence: CASRELWDEQFF.

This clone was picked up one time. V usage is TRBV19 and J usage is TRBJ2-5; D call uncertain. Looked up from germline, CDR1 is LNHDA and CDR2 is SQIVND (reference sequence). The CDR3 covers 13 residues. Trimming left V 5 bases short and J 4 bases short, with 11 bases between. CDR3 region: CASSPNPRETQYF. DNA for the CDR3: TGTGCCAGTAGTCCGAACCCCCGAGAGACCCAGTACTTC.

The CDR3 sequence is CASSLGEIGNTIYF. CDR3 coding DNA: TGTGCCAGCAGCTTGGGAGAGATTGGGAACACCATATATTTT. The V call is TRBV7-2, the J call TRBJ1-3; D ambiguous. The V end was cut by 3 bases, the J end by 7 bases, with 13 bases between. The CDR3 loop spans 14 amino acids. CDR1 is SGHTA and CDR2 is FQGNSA in the germline V gene.

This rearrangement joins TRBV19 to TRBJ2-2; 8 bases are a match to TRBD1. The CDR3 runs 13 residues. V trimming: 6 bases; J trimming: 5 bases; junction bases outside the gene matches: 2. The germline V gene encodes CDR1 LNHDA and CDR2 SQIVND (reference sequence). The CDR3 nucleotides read TGTGCCAGTAGGACAGGGGTAACCGGGGAGCTGTTTTTT. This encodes CASRTGVTGELFF.

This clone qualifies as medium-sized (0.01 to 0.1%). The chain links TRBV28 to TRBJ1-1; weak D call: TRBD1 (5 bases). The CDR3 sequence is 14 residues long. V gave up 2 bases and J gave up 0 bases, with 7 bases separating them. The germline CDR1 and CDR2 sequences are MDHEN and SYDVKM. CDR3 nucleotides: TGTGCCAGCAGTTTAAGACAGATGAACACTGAAGCTTTCTTT. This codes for CASSLRQMNTEAFF.

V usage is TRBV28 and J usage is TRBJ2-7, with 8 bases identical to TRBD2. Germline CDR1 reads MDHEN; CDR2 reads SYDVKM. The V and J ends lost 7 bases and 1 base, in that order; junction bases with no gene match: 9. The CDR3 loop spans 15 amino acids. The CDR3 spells CASTPSLAESYEQYF. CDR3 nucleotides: TGTGCCAGCACCCCCTCACTAGCGGAATCCTACGAGCAGTACTTC.

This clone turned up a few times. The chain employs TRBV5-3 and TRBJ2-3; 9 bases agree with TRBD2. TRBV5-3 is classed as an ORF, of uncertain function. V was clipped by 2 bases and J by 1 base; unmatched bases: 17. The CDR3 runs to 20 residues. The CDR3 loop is CARSFPGPIAGVEGTDTQYF. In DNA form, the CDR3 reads TGTGCCAGAAGCTTCCCGGGGCCGATAGCGGGAGTAGAGGGCACAGATACGCAGTATTTT.

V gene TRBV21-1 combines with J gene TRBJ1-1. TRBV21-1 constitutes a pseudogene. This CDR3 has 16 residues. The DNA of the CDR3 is TGTGCCAGCAGCAAAGACGGACCGGTCCTAGACACTGAAGCTTTCTTT. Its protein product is CASSKDGPVLDTEAFF.

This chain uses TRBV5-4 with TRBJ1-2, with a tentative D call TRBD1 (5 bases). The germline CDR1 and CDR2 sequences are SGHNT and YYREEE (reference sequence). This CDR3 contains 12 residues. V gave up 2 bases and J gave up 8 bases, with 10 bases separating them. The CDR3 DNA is TGTGCCAGCAGCTTTCCCCGACAGGGCTACACCTTC. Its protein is CASSFPRQGYTF.

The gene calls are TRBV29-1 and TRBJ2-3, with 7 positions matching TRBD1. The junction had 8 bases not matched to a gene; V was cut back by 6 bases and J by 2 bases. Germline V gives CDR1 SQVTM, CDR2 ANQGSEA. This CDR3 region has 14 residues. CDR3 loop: CSVRDSPPTDTQYF. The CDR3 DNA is TGCAGCGTGAGGGACAGCCCACCCACAGATACGCAGTATTTT.

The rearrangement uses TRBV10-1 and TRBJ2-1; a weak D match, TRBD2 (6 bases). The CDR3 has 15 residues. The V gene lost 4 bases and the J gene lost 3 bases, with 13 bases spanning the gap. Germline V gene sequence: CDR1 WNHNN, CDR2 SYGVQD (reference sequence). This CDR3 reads CASSGGWRGYNEQFF. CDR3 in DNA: TGCGCCAGCAGTGGCGGTTGGCGGGGCTACAATGAGCAGTTCTTC.

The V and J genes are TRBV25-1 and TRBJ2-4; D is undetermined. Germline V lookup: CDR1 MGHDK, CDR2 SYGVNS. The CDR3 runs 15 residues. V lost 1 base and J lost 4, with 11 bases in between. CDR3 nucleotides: TGTGCCAGCAGTGAATCGGTCGGACCAAAAAACATTCAGTACTTC. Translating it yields CASSESVGPKNIQYF.

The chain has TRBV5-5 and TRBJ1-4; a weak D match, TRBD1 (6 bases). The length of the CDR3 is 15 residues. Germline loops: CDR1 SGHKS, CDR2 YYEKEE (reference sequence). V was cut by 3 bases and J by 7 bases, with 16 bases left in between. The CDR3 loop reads CASSSPGQAREKLFF. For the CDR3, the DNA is TGTGCCAGCAGCTCGCCGGGACAAGCTCGTGAAAAACTGTTTTTT.

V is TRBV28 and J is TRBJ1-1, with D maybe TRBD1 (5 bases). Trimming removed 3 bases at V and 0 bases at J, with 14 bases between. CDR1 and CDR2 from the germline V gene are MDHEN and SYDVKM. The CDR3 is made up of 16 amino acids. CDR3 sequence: CASSFGARSVNTEAFF. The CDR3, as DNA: TGTGCCAGCAGTTTCGGGGCCCGAAGCGTGAACACTGAAGCTTTCTTT.

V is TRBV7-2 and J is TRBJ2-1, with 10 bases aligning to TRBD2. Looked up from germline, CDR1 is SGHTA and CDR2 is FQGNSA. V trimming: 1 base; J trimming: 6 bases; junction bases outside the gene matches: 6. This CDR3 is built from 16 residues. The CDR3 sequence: CASSLGPSGSFNEQFF. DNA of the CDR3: TGTGCCAGCAGCTTAGGCCCTAGCGGGAGTTTCAATGAGCAGTTCTTC. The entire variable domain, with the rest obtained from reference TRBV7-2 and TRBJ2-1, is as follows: GAGVSQSPSNKVTEKGKDVELRCDPISGHTALYWYRQSLGQGLEFLIYFQGNSAPDKSGLPSDRFSAERTGGSVSTLTIQRTQQEDSAVYLCASSLGPSGSFNEQFFGPGTRLTVL.

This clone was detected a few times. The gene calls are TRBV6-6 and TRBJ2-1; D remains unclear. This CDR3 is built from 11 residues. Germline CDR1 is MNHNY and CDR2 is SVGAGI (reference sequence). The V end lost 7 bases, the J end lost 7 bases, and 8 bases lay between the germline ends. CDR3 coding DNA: TGTGCCAGCATCCGCAAAAATGAGCAGTTCTTC. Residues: CASIRKNEQFF.

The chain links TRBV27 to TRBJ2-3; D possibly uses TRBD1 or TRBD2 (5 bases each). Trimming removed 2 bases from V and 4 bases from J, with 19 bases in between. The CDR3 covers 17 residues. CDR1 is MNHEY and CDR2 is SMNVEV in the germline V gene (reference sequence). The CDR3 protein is CASSLIASGTAADTQYF. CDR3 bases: TGTGCCAGCAGTTTAATAGCCTCCGGGACGGCGGCAGATACGCAGTATTTT.

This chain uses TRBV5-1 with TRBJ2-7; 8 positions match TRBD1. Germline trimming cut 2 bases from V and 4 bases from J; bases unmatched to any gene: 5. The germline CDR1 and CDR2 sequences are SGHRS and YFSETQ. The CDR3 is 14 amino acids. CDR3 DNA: TGCGCCAGCAGCTTTCGCACAGGGGGATACGAGCAGTACTTC. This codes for CASSFRTGGYEQYF. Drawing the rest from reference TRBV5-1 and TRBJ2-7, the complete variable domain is KAGVTQTPRYLIKTRGQQVTLSCSPISGHRSVSWYQQTPGQGLQFLFEYFSETQRNKGNFPGRFSGRQFSNSRSEMNVSTLELGDSALYLCASSFRTGGYEQYFGPGTRLTVT.